This is a list of T cell receptor beta chains from one sample in a study of CD8 T cells in Susac syndrome. TCRdb independently ran MiXCR on the immunoSEQ multiplex PCR reads; one entry per CDR3 protein. This sample has 180,000 or so distinct CDR3 sequences; about 93% occur once, and the top ten carry over 0.12%. The material sequenced was CD4+ T cells from PBMCs. These receptor sequences come from a human donor in good health. Both conserved end residues are part of each CDR3. The D gene is left open where the match is weak.

D	V	J	CDR3	DNA
NA	TRBV30	TRBJ1-5	CAWSGQGGQPQHF	TGTGCCTGGAGTGGGCAGGGCGGTCAGCCCCAGCATTTT
NA	TRBV10-3	TRBJ2-7	CAISPGAGAFYEQYF	TGTGCCATCAGCCCGGGGGCGGGGGCCTTCTACGAGCAGTACTTC
NA	TRBV20-1	TRBJ2-1	CSPDREVGNEQFF	TGCAGTCCCGACAGGGAGGTGGGGAATGAGCAGTTCTTC
NA	TRBV5-8	TRBJ2-5	CASSEGHTETQYF	TGTGCCAGCAGCGAGGGACATACTGAGACCCAGTACTTC
NA	TRBV29-1	TRBJ2-7	CSVASGDPQYF	TGCAGCGTTGCCTCAGGAGACCCGCAGTACTTC
TRBD1	TRBV7-9	TRBJ2-4	CASSPKGGRGLPRYF	TGTGCCAGCAGTCCAAAGGGCGGCAGGGGGTTACCTCGGTACTTC
TRBD1	TRBV2	TRBJ1-4	CASSGSQGSEKLFF	TGTGCCAGCAGTGGATCACAGGGGAGTGAAAAACTGTTTTTT
NA	TRBV10-3	TRBJ1-2	CAISVTGFGYTF	TGTGCCATCAGTGTAACGGGATTCGGCTACACCTTC
NA	TRBV27	TRBJ2-7	CASSLEGNLGEQYF	TGTGCCAGCAGTTTGGAGGGGAATCTGGGAGAGCAGTACTTC
NA	TRBV2	TRBJ1-2	CASSGDSYGYTF	TGTGCCAGCAGTGGTGACAGCTATGGCTACACCTTC